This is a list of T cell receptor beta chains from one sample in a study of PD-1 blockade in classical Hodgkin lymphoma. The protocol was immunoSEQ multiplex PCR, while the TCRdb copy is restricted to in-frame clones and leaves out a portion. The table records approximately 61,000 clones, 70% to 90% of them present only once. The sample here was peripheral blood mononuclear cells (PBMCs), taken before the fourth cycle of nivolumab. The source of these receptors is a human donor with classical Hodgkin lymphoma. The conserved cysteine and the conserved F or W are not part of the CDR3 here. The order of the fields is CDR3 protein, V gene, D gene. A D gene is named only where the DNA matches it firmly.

CDR3: ASNRENGGLDGYT
V: TRBV5-1
D: NA

CDR3: ASSYPGGGTDTQY
V: TRBV6-5
D: TRBD2

CDR3: ASSPRTGGTQETQY
V: TRBV19
D: TRBD1

CDR3: ASGGQGTDTQY
V: TRBV5-1
D: TRBD1

CDR3: ASSLARAGADTQY
V: TRBV7-9
D: TRBD2

CDR3: ASSATRNTEAF
V: TRBV7-7
D: NA

CDR3: ASSYQTLGELF
V: TRBV6-5
D: NA

CDR3: ATSRDRDRLDTQY
V: TRBV15
D: TRBD1

CDR3: ASTSGTPGYEQY
V: TRBV6-5
D: NA

CDR3: ASSLDGLVEEKLF
V: TRBV5-1
D: NA

CDR3: ASRTLQAGQAEAF
V: TRBV27
D: NA

CDR3: ASSQWETQNIQY
V: TRBV4-1
D: NA

CDR3: ASSIGGASNQPQH
V: TRBV19
D: NA

CDR3: ASSFSVQGGSPLH
V: TRBV5-1
D: NA

CDR3: AWKRTALSSGNTIY
V: TRBV30
D: NA

CDR3: ASSYDATGANVLT
V: TRBV6-5
D: NA

CDR3: ASSPGSANSGANVLT
V: TRBV5-4
D: NA

CDR3: ASRSFGTRTEKLF
V: TRBV11-2
D: NA

CDR3: SVEDAWTAGGRREQY
V: TRBV29-1
D: NA

CDR3: ASSYGSLGSGNTIY
V: TRBV6-5
D: NA

CDR3: ASSPGRNPSSYNSPLH
V: TRBV7-9
D: NA

CDR3: ASSDPGWTARGYT
V: TRBV6-1
D: NA

CDR3: ASSFGDLGPQH
V: TRBV7-9
D: NA

CDR3: ASSYDPSRRADTQY
V: TRBV6-5
D: NA

CDR3: ASRSRGAGNTEAF
V: TRBV19
D: NA

CDR3: ASSQETGSNEKLF
V: TRBV5-1
D: NA

CDR3: ASRGQRWDYGYT
V: TRBV28
D: NA

CDR3: ASSDTFRGTGELF
V: TRBV6-4
D: NA

CDR3: ASRRESGVTYEQY
V: TRBV5-1
D: NA

CDR3: ASSLRGGGGAF
V: TRBV11-2
D: TRBD1

CDR3: ASSEGQGFYGYT
V: TRBV6-1
D: TRBD1

CDR3: ASRFAGLNQPQH
V: TRBV28
D: NA

CDR3: AFSGGRDTIYEQY
V: TRBV30
D: TRBD2

CDR3: ASSLLAGHTGELF
V: TRBV11-2
D: TRBD2

CDR3: ASSLAVPSLAPY
V: TRBV5-1
D: NA

CDR3: ASSLTQGTAYGYT
V: TRBV4-1
D: TRBD1

CDR3: ASTLHATNEKLF
V: TRBV6-5
D: NA

CDR3: ASSEGNYGYT
V: TRBV7-9
D: NA

CDR3: ASSYSLAGNEQF
V: TRBV6-6
D: TRBD2

CDR3: ASSPTGGGSEAF
V: TRBV6-5
D: TRBD1

CDR3: ASSFSGNTGELF
V: TRBV5-1
D: NA

CDR3: ASSFQGWGNTGELF
V: TRBV5-1
D: NA

CDR3: ASSSLGREEGDTQY
V: TRBV5-6
D: TRBD2

CDR3: ASSPGLGSYEQY
V: TRBV5-6
D: NA

CDR3: ASSLGLGLAGELF
V: TRBV7-2
D: NA

CDR3: ASSGVRNTEAF
V: TRBV7-9
D: NA

CDR3: ASSEGGDGYGYT
V: TRBV9
D: NA

CDR3: ASRDSAISYEQY
V: TRBV28
D: NA

CDR3: ASSPKGTGPNEQF
V: TRBV4-1
D: TRBD1

CDR3: ASSPRDISYEQY
V: TRBV6-6
D: NA

CDR3: ASSSSGGSYEQY
V: TRBV7-9
D: TRBD2

CDR3: ASSLVGGSTDTQY
V: TRBV5-1
D: TRBD2

CDR3: ASSAQGSNEQF
V: TRBV5-1
D: NA

CDR3: ASSLTGDSPLH
V: TRBV5-1
D: TRBD1